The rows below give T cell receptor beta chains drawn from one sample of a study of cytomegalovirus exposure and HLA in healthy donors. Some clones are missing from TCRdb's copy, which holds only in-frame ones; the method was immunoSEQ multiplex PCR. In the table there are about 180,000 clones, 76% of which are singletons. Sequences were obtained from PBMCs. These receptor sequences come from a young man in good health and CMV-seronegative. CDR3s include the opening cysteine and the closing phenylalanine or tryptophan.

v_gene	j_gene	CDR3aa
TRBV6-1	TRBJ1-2	CASNRGGTNYGYTF
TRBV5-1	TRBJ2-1	CASSAGPFRNEQFF
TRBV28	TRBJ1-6	CASSSVRSYNSPLHF
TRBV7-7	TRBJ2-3	CASSRGTGRTDTQYF
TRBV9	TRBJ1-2	CASSVAIADYGYTF
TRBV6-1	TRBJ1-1	CASSQGAGTEAFF
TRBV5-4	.	CASSPDPRSAYEQYF
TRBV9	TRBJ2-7	CASSHTGQGKKYEQYF
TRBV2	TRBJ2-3	CAILLAGGSDTQYF
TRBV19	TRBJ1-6	CATSGVPKSPLHF
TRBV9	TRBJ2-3	CASSGGLSTDTQYF
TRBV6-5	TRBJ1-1	CASSPPGGRGEAFF
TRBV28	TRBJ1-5	CASSLGVGTTHQPQHF
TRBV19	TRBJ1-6	CASSIMASGTGDSPLHF
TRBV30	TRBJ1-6	CAWSRDRMNSPLHF
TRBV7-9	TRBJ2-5	CASSRSGTGETQYF
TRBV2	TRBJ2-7	CASTNRELSSYEQYF
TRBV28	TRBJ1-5	CASERGHSNQPQHF
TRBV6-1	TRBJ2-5	CASRSGGGGETQYF
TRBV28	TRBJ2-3	CAVGAYPSTDTQYF
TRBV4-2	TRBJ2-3	CASSHLSGGATDTQYF
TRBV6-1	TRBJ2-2	CASRWTGGRTGELFF
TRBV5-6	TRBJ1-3	CASSPGGGATIYF
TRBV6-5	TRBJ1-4	CASSYSSFPREKLFF
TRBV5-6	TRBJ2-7	CASSLTGLSSSYEQYF
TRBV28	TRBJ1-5	CASSPGTGLFQPQHF
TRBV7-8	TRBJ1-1	CASSRMPGSTEAFF
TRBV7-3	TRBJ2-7	CASSLTAGAYEQYF
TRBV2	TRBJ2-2	CASSGLAGTGELFF
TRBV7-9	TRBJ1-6	CASSSGQGTQNSPLHF
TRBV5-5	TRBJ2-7	CASSEPSGASYEQYF
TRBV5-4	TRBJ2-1	CASSSTSGIYNEQFF
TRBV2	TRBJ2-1	CASSRSEGSYNEQFF
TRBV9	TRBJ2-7	CASSESGFPHEQYF
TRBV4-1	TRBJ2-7	CASSQGVGGGKWEQYF
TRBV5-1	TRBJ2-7	CASSSVAGGSYEQYF
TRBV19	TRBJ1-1	CASTSLVEGMNTEAFF
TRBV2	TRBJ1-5	CASSPDRERQPQHF
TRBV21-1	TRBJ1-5	CASSKVGGRGGNQPQHF
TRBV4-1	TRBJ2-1	CASSPYAGGVYNEQFF